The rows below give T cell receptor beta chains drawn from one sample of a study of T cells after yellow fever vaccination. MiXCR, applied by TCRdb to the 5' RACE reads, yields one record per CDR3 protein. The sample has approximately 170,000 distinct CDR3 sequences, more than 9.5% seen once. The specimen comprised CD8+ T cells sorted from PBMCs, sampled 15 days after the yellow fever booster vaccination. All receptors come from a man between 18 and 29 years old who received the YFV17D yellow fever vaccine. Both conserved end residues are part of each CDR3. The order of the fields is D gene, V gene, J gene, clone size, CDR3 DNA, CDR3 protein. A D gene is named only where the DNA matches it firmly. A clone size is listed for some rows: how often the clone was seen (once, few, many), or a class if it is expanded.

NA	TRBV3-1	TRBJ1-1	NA	TGTGCCAGCAGCCAAGCCCTGGCCGGGGGAGGGTCTGAAGCTTTCTTT	CASSQALAGGGSEAFF
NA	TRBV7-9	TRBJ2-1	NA	TGTGCCAGCAGCTTACCTGGGGTAGGCTTGTTCGTCTACAATGAGCAGTTCTTC	CASSLPGVGLFVYNEQFF
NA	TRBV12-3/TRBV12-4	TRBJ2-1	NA	TGTGCCAGCAGCCCCTGGAGAGGGGAAGACAATGAGCAGTTCTTC	CASSPWRGEDNEQFF
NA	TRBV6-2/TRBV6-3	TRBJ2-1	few	TGTGCCAGCAGTTATCAGGGCTTCTCCTACAATGAGCAGTTCTTC	CASSYQGFSYNEQFF
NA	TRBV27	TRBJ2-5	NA	TGTGCCAGCAGTTTATACCACGGGGAGACCCAGTACTTC	CASSLYHGETQYF
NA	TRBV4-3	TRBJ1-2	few	TGCGCCAGCAGCCAAAAACCGGGAGCTTTCTATGGCTACACCTTC	CASSQKPGAFYGYTF
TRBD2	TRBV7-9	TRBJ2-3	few	TGTGCCAGCAGCCTCGGGACTAGCGGCGACGGGGCGCAGTATTTT	CASSLGTSGDGAQYF
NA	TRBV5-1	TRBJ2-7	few	TGCGCCAGCAGCTTGGCAGGTCGGTACGAGCAGTACTTC	CASSLAGRYEQYF
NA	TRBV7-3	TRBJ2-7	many	TGTGCCAGCAGCTTAACTGGGCACGGCGAGCAGTACTTC	CASSLTGHGEQYF
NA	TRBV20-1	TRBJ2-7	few	TGCAGTGCTAGAGACCGGTTCCTGCCCTACGAGCAGTACTTC	CSARDRFLPYEQYF
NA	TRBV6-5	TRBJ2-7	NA	TGTGCCAGCAGATTCGGGCAGGGCGAGTACTTC	CASRFGQGEYF
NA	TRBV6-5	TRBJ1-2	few	TGTGCCAGCGGGGGGGCCGGGTATGGCTACACCTTC	CASGGAGYGYTF
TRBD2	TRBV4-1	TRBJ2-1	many	TGCGCCAGCAGCGGGGGCCCTAGCGGGGGGTCGTGGGCTGAGCAGTTCTTC	CASSGGPSGGSWAEQFF
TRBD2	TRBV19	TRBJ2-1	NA	TGTGCCAGTACCACCGCGGGGGGGATTTACAATGAGCAGTTCTTC	CASTTAGGIYNEQFF
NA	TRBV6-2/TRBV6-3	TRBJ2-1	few	TGTGCCAGCAAGACCGTGAATGAGCAGTTCTTC	CASKTVNEQFF
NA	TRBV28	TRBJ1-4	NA	TGTGCCAGCAGTTTACGACTCAGCAAACTGTTTTTT	CASSLRLSKLFF
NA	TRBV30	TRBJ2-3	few	TGTGCCTGGGTTAAAGGTTTAGATACGCAGTATTTT	CAWVKGLDTQYF
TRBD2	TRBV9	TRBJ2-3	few	TGTGCCAGCAACAGAATAGCGGGGGGATCCACAGATACGCAGTATTTT	CASNRIAGGSTDTQYF
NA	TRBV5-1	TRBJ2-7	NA	TGCGCCAGCAGCTTGGCCTGGGAAGTGGAACGAGTCTACGAGCAGTACTTC	CASSLAWEVERVYEQYF
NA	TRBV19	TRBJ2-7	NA	TGTGCCAGTAGCCGGGACCGCAACTACGAGCAGTACTTC	CASSRDRNYEQYF